These 15 T cell receptor beta chains were sequenced from one sample in a study of Ad26.COV2.S vaccination and SARS-CoV-2 variants. The treatment here: around 19 received Ad26.COV2.S at low or high dose, single or two shots; about 5 received placebo; per-sample allocation not given. Repertoires come from day 63 after the first vaccine or placebo injection. The data were produced by immunoSEQ multiplex PCR, yet TCRdb's version contains in-frame clones alone and is incomplete. The table shows around 450,000 clones, with approximately 90% occurring only once. The specimen was peripheral blood, collected in a trial of Ad26.COV2.S vaccine versus placebo. The receptors come from a person between 18 and 60 years old who received the Ad26.COV2.S COVID-19 vaccine or a placebo.

The gene calls are TRBV15 and TRBJ2-1; 7 bases agree with TRBD2. Germline-derived CDR1 and CDR2 are LNHNV and YYDKDF (reference sequence). After removal of 5 bases from V and 0 bases from J, the junction contained 7 bases not matched to a gene. This CDR3 is 16 amino acids long. CDR3 amino acids: CATSLSGISSYNEQFF. For the CDR3, the DNA is TGTGCCACCAGCCTGAGCGGGATCAGCTCCTACAATGAGCAGTTCTTC. The full variable domain, in which reference TRBV15 and TRBJ2-1 provide the parts outside the CDR3, is DAMVIQNPRYQVTQFGKPVTLSCSQTLNHNVMYWYQQKSSQAPKLLFHYYDKDFNNEADTPDNFQSRRPNTSFCFLDIRSPGLGDTAMYLCATSLSGISSYNEQFFGPGTRLTVL.

This clone was recorded a few times. The CDR3 loop is CASSRISASLPSHSPLHF. In DNA, the CDR3 is TGTGCCAGCAGTCGTATATCGGCCTCCCTCCCTTCCCATTCACCCCTCCACTTT. The V call is TRBV6-6, the J call TRBJ1-6; no clear D gene. Germline lookup yields CDR1 MNHNY and CDR2 SVGAGI (reference sequence). The germline V and J ends were trimmed by 5 bases and 8 bases, with 25 bases remaining between them. This CDR3 spans 18 amino acids.

This clone was detected many times. The rearrangement joins TRBV6-4 to TRBJ2-3; 7 nucleotides agree with TRBD2. The junction had 5 bases not matched to a gene; V was cut back by 3 bases and J by 2 bases. The CDR3 is made up of 15 amino acids. Germline CDR1 reads MRHNA; CDR2 reads SNTAGT. The DNA for the CDR3 is TGTGCCAGCAGTGAGGGCGGGGGAGCCACAGATACGCAGTATTTT. It specifies CASSEGGGATDTQYF.

In this sample, this clone turned up a few times. The chain is built from TRBV4-2 and TRBJ1-6; D gene uncertain. CDR3 size: 16 residues. The V gene's germline CDR1 is LGHNA and CDR2 YNFKEQ. V lost 1 base to trimming and J lost 8 bases, with 15 bases between them. CDR3 protein: CASSQVANMGYSPLHF. CDR3 sequence (DNA): TGTGCCAGCAGCCAAGTTGCTAATATGGGCTATTCACCCCTCCACTTT.

The gene calls are TRBV9 and TRBJ2-5; possible D gene TRBD2, 6 bases. V dropped 0 bases and J dropped 4 bases, with 19 bases sitting between them. The germline V gene has CDR1 SGDLS and CDR2 YYNGEE. The CDR3 totals 17 residues. CDR3 nucleotides: TGTGCCAGCAGCGTAGATGAGGCGGGGACCCCAAGAGAGACCCAGTACTTC. This translates into CASSVDEAGTPRETQYF.

For the CDR3, the DNA is TGTGCCAGCAGTGACCGACAGGCCTTGGGTAGCAATCAGCCCCAGCATTTT. It specifies CASSDRQALGSNQPQHF. This chain connects TRBV6-1 to TRBJ1-5; D is possibly TRBD1 (6 bases). The germline CDR1 and CDR2 sequences are MNHNS and SASEGT. The V gene lost 3 bases and the J gene lost 0 bases, with 15 bases spanning the gap. The CDR3 contains 17 residues.

The chain has TRBV6-2 or TRBV6-3 and TRBJ2-1; D remains unclear. Trimming stripped 5 bases from V and 2 bases from J, with 10 bases between. Germline-derived CDR1 and CDR2 are MNHEY and SVGEGT. The CDR3 extends over 14 amino acids. The CDR3 bases are TGTGCCAGCAGTAAAACGGGCCCCTACAATGAGCAGTTCTTC. It translates to CASSKTGPYNEQFF.

This chain connects TRBV18 to TRBJ2-4; a possible D gene is TRBD2 (6 bases). The V gene's germline CDR1 is KGHSH and CDR2 LQKENI. This CDR3 region has 16 residues. V was clipped by 6 bases and J by 0 bases, with 15 bases between them. CDR3 DNA: TGTGCCAGCTCGCCCCCGGGGGAGCTAGCCAAAAACATTCAGTACTTC. This gives the protein CASSPPGELAKNIQYF.

The chain employs TRBV6-5 and TRBJ2-7, with unresolved D. Trimming stripped 6 bases from V and 2 bases from J, with 11 bases between. The CDR3 extends over 13 amino acids. Per the germline V gene, CDR1 is MNHEY and CDR2 is SVGAGI. The chain's CDR3 is CASSSDGTYEQYF. For the CDR3, the DNA is TGTGCCAGCAGCTCGGACGGAACCTACGAGCAGTACTTC.

This clone occurred a few times. The J gene is TRBJ2-5, the V gene TRBV28; 7 positions agree with TRBD1. The CDR3 covers 13 residues. The V gene end was trimmed by 2 bases and the J gene end by 6 bases; junction bases not matched to a gene: 3. The germline V gene encodes CDR1 MDHEN and CDR2 SYDVKM. CDR3 sequence reads: CASSLGRGKTQYF. CDR3 nucleotides: TGTGCCAGCAGTTTAGGCAGGGGGAAGACCCAGTACTTC.

The rearrangement links TRBV4-1 to TRBJ1-2; D ambiguous. Germline V CDR1 and CDR2: MGHRA, YSYEKL. The CDR3 is 15 residues long. Trimming cost V 0 bases and J 4 bases, with 12 bases left between them. The CDR3 nucleotides read TGCGCCAGCAGCCAAGATATAGCACGGTTCTATGGCTACACCTTC. Translated: CASSQDIARFYGYTF.

The gene calls are TRBV4-1 and TRBJ2-1; 7 bases fit TRBD2. This CDR3 comprises 14 residues. V was clipped by 4 bases and J by 7 bases; unmatched bases: 7. The germline V gene has CDR1 MGHRA and CDR2 YSYEKL. In DNA, the CDR3 is TGCGCCAGCAGCCCCCTGGGGGGGTATAATGAGCAGTTCTTC. Protein: CASSPLGGYNEQFF.

This chain links TRBV3-1 (or the pseudogene TRBV3-2) with TRBJ2-6; the D is unclear. Trimming shortened V by 0 bases and J by 0 bases, and 9 bases separated the two germline ends. The CDR3 runs to 17 residues. Germline CDR1 is LGHDT and CDR2 is YNNKEL (reference sequence). This chain's CDR3 is CASSQDLAASGANVLTF. The CDR3 DNA reads TGTGCCAGCAGCCAAGATTTGGCAGCCTCTGGGGCCAACGTCCTGACTTTC.

In this sample, this clone turned up a few times. V usage is TRBV6-1 and J usage is TRBJ1-2; D is perhaps TRBD1 (5 bases). Trimming removed 3 bases at V and 0 bases at J, with 5 bases between. This CDR3 is built from 13 residues. Germline V CDR1 and CDR2: MNHNS, SASEGT. As DNA, the CDR3 is TGTGCCAGCAGTGACAGGGCTAACTATGGCTACACCTTC. It encodes CASSDRANYGYTF.

This clone appeared a single time. The chain recombines TRBV5-6 with TRBJ1-2; the match to TRBD1 covers 9 bases. The germline V gene has CDR1 SGHDT and CDR2 YYEEEE. The CDR3 has 15 amino acids. V lost 4 bases to trimming and J lost 4 bases; unmatched junction nucleotides: 8. CDR3 DNA: TGTGCCAGCAGCGGGGCGGACAGGGGTGGCTATGGCTACACCTTC. Protein sequence: CASSGADRGGYGYTF.